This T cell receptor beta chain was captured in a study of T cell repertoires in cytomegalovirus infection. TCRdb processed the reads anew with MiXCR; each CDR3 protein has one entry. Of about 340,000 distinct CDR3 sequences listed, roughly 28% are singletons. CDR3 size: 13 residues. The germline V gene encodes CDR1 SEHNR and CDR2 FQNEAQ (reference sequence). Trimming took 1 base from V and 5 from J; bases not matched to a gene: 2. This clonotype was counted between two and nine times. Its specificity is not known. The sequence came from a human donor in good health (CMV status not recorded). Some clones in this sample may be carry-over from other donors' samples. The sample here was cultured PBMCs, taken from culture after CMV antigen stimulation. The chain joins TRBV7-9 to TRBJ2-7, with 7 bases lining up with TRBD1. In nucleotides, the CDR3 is TGTGCCAGCAGCTTAGAAAGGGGGCACGAGCAGTACTTC. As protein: CASSLERGHEQYF.